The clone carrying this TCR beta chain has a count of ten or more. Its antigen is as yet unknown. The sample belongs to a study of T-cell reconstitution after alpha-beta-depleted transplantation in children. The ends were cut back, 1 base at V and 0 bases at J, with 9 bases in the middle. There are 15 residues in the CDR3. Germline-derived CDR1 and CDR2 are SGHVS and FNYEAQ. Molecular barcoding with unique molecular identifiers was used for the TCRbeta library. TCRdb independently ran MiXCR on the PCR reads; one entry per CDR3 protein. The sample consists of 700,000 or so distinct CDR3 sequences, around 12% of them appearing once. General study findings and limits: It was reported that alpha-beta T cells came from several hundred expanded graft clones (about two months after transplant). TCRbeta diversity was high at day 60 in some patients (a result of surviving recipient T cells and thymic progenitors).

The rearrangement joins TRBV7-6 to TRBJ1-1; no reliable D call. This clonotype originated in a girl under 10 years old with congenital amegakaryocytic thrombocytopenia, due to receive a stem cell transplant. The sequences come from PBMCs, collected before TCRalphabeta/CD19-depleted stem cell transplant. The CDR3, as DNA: TGTGCCAGCAGCTTAGAGTCGGGCGTGAACACTGAAGCTTTCTTT. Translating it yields CASSLESGVNTEAFF.